The clone carrying this TCR beta chain has just a few counts. Per germline, CDR1 SGHRS and CDR2 YFSETQ. This CDR3 region has 13 residues. V gave up 3 bases and J gave up 2 bases; unmatched junction bases: 2. Produced via immunoSEQ multiplex PCR; TCRdb's table is partial and in-frame only. The sample yields about 23,000 clones, roughly 80% seen once. The data belong to a study of somatic mutations in cytotoxic T cells in rheumatoid arthritis. Study-level information: It was right after diagnosis, before any treatment, that patient blood (just over 29 ml EDTA) was drawn.

This sequence originates from an adult with rheumatoid arthritis. This chain uses TRBV5-1 with TRBJ2-7, with 7 bases aligning to TRBD1. The sample was CD8+ T cells sorted from blood. The CDR3 protein is CASSYRGAYEQYF. The CDR3 DNA reads TGCGCCAGCAGCTACAGGGGTGCCTACGAGCAGTACTTC.